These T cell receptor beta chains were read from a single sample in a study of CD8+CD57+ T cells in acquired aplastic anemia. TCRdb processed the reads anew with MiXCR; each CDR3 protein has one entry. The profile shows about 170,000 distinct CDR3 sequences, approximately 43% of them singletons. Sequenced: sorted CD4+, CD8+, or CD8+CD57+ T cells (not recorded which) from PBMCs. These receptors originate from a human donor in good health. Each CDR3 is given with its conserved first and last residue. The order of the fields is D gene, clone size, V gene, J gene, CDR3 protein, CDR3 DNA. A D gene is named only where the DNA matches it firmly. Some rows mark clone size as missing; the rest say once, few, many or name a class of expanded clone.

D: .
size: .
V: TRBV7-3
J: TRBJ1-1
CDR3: CASSSGGTEAFF
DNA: TGTGCCAGCAGCTCTGGGGGAACTGAAGCTTTCTTT

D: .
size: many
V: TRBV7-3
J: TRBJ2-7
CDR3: CASSLGGAGEQYF
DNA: TGTGCCAGCAGCTTAGGCGGAGCGGGCGAGCAGTACTTC

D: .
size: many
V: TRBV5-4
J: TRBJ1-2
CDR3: CASSLEGATYGYTF
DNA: TGTGCCAGCAGCTTGGAAGGCGCAACCTATGGCTACACCTTC

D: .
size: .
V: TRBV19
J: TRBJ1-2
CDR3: CASTIGALGYGYTF
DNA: TGTGCCAGTACCATAGGGGCTCTTGGCTATGGCTACACCTTC

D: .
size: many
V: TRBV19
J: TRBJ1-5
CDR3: CATSNAGTFNQPQHF
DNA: TGTGCCACATCGAACGCCGGGACGTTCAATCAGCCCCAGCATTTT

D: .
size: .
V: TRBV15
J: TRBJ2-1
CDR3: CATSRDLVGYNEQFF
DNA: TGTGCCACCAGCAGAGATTTAGTCGGGTACAATGAGCAGTTCTTC

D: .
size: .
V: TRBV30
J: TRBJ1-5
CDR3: CACGAQGNQPQHF
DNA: TGTGCTTGTGGAGCACAAGGAAATCAGCCCCAGCATTTT

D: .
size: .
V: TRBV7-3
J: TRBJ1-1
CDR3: CASSLMPSSYTEAFF
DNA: TGTGCCAGCAGCTTAATGCCATCGAGTTACACTGAAGCTTTCTTT

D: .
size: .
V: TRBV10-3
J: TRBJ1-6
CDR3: CAICSAGQGNSPLHF
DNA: .

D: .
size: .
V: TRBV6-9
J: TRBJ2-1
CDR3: CASSYRMGNLGFSSYNEQFF
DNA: TGTGCCAGCAGTTATCGGATGGGAAATCTAGGATTTAGCTCCTACAATGAGCAGTTCTTC

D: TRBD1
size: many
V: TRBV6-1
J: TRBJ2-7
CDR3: CASGRDRSYEQYF
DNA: TGTGCCAGCGGCCGGGACAGATCCTACGAGCAGTACTTC

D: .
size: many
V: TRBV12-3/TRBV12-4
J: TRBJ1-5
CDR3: CASRIPGGESNQPQHF
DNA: TGTGCCAGCAGAATACCAGGCGGAGAGAGCAATCAGCCCCAGCATTTT

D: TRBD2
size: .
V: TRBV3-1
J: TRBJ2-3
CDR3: CASSQRLAGFSTDTQYF
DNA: TGTGCCAGCAGCCAACGACTAGCGGGATTCAGCACAGATACGCAGTATTTT

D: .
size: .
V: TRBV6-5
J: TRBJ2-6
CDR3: CASSSGGGANVLTF
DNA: TGTGCCAGCAGTTCTGGTGGTGGGGCCAACGTCCTGACTTTC

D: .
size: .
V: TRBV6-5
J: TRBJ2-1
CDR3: CASSYAKTAEQFF
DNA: TGTGCCAGCAGTTACGCAAAGACAGCCGAGCAGTTCTTC

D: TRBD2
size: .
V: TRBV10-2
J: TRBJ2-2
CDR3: CASIGTSGIVTTGELFF
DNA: TGCGCCAGCATTGGGACTAGCGGGATTGTGACAACCGGGGAGCTGTTTTTT

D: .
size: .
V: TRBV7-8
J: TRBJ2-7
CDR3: CASSQGHRHEQYF
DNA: TGTGCCAGCAGCCAGGGACACCGGCACGAGCAGTACTTC

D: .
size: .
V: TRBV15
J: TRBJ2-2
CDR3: CATSREVLNTGELFF
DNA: TGTGCCACCAGCAGAGAGGTTCTGAACACCGGGGAGCTGTTTTTT

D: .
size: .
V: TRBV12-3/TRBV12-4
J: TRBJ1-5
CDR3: CAGSAGGLSGTDTQHF
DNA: TGTGCCGGCAGCGCGGGAGGGTTATCAGGCACAGATACGCAGCATTTT

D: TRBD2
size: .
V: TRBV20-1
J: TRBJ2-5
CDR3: CSATGLAGEVETQYF
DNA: TGCAGTGCTACCGGACTAGCGGGAGAGGTAGAGACCCAGTACTTC

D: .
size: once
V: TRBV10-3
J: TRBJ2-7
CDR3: CAISDLGAYEQYF
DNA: TGTGCCATCAGTGATTTGGGGGCTTACGAGCAGTACTTC

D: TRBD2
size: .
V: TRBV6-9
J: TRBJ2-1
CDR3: CASRTSGRDEQFF
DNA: TGTGCCAGCAGGACCTCAGGGAGGGATGAGCAGTTCTTC

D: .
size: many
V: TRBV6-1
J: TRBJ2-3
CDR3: CASKAGLGRDTQYF
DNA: TGTGCCAGCAAGGCGGGCCTAGGGAGAGATACGCAGTATTTT

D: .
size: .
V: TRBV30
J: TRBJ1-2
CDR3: CAWSVRLSNYGYTF
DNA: TGTGCCTGGAGTGTACGACTTTCCAACTATGGCTACACCTTC

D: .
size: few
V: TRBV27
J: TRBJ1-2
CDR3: CASSLQPNYGYTF
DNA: TGTGCCAGCAGTTTGCAGCCTAACTATGGCTACACCTTC

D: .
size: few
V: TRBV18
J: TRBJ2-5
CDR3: CASSPPAVQETQYF
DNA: TGTGCCAGCTCACCCCCGGCGGTCCAAGAGACCCAGTACTTC

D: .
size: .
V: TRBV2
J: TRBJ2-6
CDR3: CASSVEGNRANVLTF
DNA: TGTGCCAGCAGCGTAGAGGGTAACAGGGCCAACGTCCTGACTTTC

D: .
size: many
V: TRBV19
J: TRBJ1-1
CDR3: CASSIQGIVVNTEAFF
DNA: TGTGCCAGTAGTATACAGGGGATAGTAGTGAACACTGAAGCTTTCTTT

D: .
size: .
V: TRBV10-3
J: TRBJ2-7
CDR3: CVISTGTSSYEQYF
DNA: TGTGTCATCAGTACCGGGACTTCCTCCTACGAGCAGTACTTC

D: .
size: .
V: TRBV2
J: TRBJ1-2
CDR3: CANTAGGYTF
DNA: TGTGCCAACACCGCTGGTGGCTACACCTTC

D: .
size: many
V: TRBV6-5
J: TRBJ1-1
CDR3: CASSDSEGTEAFF
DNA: TGTGCCAGCAGTGACTCAGAAGGCACTGAAGCTTTCTTT

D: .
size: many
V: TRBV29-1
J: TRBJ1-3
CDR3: CSGQLSSGNTIYF
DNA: TGCAGCGGACAGCTAAGCTCTGGAAACACCATATATTTT

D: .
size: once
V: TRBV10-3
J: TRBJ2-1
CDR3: CAISESLEGGPLEQFF
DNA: TGTGCCATCAGTGAGTCTCTGGAGGGGGGGCCTTTAGAGCAGTTCTTC

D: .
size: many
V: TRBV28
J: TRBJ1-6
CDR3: CASSSPMGVGYSPLHF
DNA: TGTGCCAGCAGTTCCCCTATGGGGGTCGGGTATTCACCCCTCCACTTT

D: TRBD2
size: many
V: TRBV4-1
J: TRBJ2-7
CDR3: CASSQPLTSGSYEQYF
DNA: TGCGCCAGCAGCCAACCTCTTACTAGCGGATCCTACGAGCAGTACTTC

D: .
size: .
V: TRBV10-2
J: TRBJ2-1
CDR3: CASSLHGNEQFF
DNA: TGCGCCAGCAGTTTACACGGCAATGAGCAGTTCTTC

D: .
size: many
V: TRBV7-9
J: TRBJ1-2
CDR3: CASSLKGLGHGYTF
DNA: TGTGCCAGCAGCTTGAAGGGCCTTGGGCATGGCTACACCTTC

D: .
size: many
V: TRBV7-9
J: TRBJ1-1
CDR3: CASSLRIGSTEAFF
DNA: TGTGCCAGCAGCTTAAGGATAGGGTCCACTGAAGCTTTCTTT

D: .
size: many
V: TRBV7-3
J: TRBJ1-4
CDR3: CASSPDREKLFF
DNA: TGTGCCAGCAGCCCCGATCGTGAAAAACTGTTTTTT

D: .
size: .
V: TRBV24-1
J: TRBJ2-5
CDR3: CASSEQSQETQYF
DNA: TGTGCCAGCAGCGAACAATCACAAGAGACCCAGTACTTC

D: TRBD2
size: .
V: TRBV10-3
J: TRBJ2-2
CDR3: CASSGRPLAGELTGELFF
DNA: TGTGCCTCTAGTGGCAGGCCACTAGCGGGAGAACTCACCGGGGAGCTGTTTTTT

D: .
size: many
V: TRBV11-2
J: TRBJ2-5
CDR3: CASSLTSGATQYF
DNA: TGTGCCAGCAGCTTAACGTCAGGGGCGACCCAGTACTTC

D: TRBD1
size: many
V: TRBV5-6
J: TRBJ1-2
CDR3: CASSWGGGQGNYGYTF
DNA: TGTGCCAGCAGCTGGGGGGGCGGACAGGGAAACTATGGCTACACCTTC

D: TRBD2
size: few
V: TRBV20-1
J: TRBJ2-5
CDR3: CSARIGLAQETQYF
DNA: TGCAGTGCTAGAATTGGACTAGCGCAAGAGACCCAGTACTTC

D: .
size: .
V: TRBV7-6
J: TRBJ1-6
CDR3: CASEREGGLNSPLHF
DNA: TGTGCCAGCGAGCGCGAGGGGGGTCTTAATTCACCCCTCCACTTT

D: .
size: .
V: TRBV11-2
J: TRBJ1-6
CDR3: CASSLANNSPLHF
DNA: TGTGCCAGCAGCTTAGCGAATAATTCACCCCTCCACTTT

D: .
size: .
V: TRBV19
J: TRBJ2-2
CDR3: CASSMPGGYTGELFF
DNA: TGTGCCAGTAGTATGCCCGGGGGCTATACCGGGGAGCTGTTTTTT

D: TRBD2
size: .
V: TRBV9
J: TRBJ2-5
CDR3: CASSVGEGETQYF
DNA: TGTGCCAGCAGCGTAGGGGAGGGAGAGACCCAGTACTTC

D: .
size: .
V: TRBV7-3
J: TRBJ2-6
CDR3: CASSHRGANVLTF
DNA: TGTGCCAGCAGCCACAGGGGGGCCAACGTCCTGACTTTC

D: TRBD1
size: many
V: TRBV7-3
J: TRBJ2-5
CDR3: CASSWTGGETQYF
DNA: TGTGCCAGCAGCTGGACAGGGGGAGAGACCCAGTACTTC

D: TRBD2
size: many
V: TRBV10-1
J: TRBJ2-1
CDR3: CASSAVALAGGGNEQFF
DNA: TGCGCCAGCAGTGCGGTCGCACTAGCGGGAGGCGGGAATGAGCAGTTCTTC